A single sample gave rise to the 6 T cell receptor beta chains below, sequenced in a study of shared clonotypes between healthy human individuals. Sequencing used immunoSEQ multiplex PCR; TCRdb keeps in-frame clones, though not all of them. The table lists roughly 1.5 million clones, about 98% of them singletons. Sequencing was performed on naive CD4+ T cells sorted from blood. Subset here: CD45RA+ positively selected. The receptor source for this set is a man aged 25 to 40 in good health.

As for this clone: Other DNA sequences in the same sample also yield this CDR3. V usage is TRBV7-9 and J usage is TRBJ1-1; 7 bases map to TRBD1. Germline lookup yields CDR1 SEHNR and CDR2 FQNEAQ (reference sequence). The CDR3 totals 13 residues. V shed 3 bases and J 5 bases; nucleotides not matched to a gene: 3. For the CDR3, the DNA is TGTGCCAGCAGCTTTAGGGGGCAGACTGAAGCTTTCTTT. It yields the protein CASSFRGQTEAFF.

About this clone: Other DNA sequences in the sample encode the same CDR3. The chain links TRBV29-1 to TRBJ2-1, with TRBD1 as a possible D gene (6 bases). CDR1 and CDR2 from the germline V gene are SQVTM and ANQGSEA. The germline V and J ends were trimmed by 7 bases and 5 bases, with 12 bases remaining between them. This CDR3 spans 12 amino acids. This CDR3 is CSAGQGNNEQFF. CDR3 nucleotide sequence: TGCAGCGCGGGGCAGGGGAACAATGAGCAGTTCTTC.

This chain links TRBV19 with TRBJ1-3; D is possibly TRBD1 (5 bases). The CDR3 length is 16 residues. The V end was cut by 5 bases, the J end by 0 bases, with 14 bases between. Germline V gene data show CDR1 as LNHDA and CDR2 as SQIVND (reference sequence). CDR3 residues: CASSVNLDSSGNTIYF. In DNA, the CDR3 is TGTGCCAGTAGTGTCAACCTTGACAGCTCTGGAAACACCATATATTTT.

The chain recombines TRBV15 with TRBJ2-7; a weak D match, TRBD2 (6 bases). Germline V gives CDR1 LNHNV, CDR2 YYDKDF (reference sequence). V shed 0 bases and J shed 3 bases, with 12 bases lying between them. The CDR3 covers 15 residues. CDR3 DNA: TGTGCCACCAGCAGAGAGCCTGGGACTGTCTACGAGCAGTACTTC. Amino acid sequence: CATSREPGTVYEQYF.

The chain uses TRBV6-6 and TRBJ1-1; D remains unclear. Germline V gene data show CDR1 as MNHNY and CDR2 as SVGAGI (reference sequence). The CDR3 runs to 12 residues. Trimming left V 5 bases short and J 2 bases short, with 6 bases between. The CDR3 sequence is CASSQLNTEAFF. CDR3 sequence (DNA): TGTGCCAGCAGTCAGCTAAACACTGAAGCTTTCTTT.

The chain couples TRBV19 to TRBJ2-5, with TRBD1 matching over 10 bases. V was clipped by 7 bases and J by 5 bases; unmatched bases: 13. This CDR3 contains 16 residues. From germline, CDR1 is LNHDA and CDR2 SQIVND (reference sequence). The CDR3 protein is CASTNRGTGVLETQYF. CDR3 nucleotides: TGTGCCAGTACCAACCGGGGGACAGGGGTTTTGGAGACCCAGTACTTC.